One sample yielded the 17 T cell receptor beta chains listed below, sequenced in a study of blood T cell repertoires in COVID-19. Profiled with immunoSEQ multiplex PCR; TCRdb holds only in-frame clones, not every one. This sample carries about 40,000 clones, approximately 88% of them seen once, and the ten largest clones take approximately 0.37%. The sample consisted of peripheral blood. The receptor source for this set is a human donor in a cohort sampled during active COVID-19.

V gene TRBV6-6 combines with J gene TRBJ2-1; TRBD1 aligns across 8 bases. The trim removed 2 bases at V and 7 bases at J, leaving 7 bases unmatched. Germline V gives CDR1 MNHNY, CDR2 SVGAGI (reference sequence). The CDR3 runs to 15 residues. CDR3 nucleotide sequence: TGTGCCAGCAGTTACGTCTGGACAGGGTGGAATGAGCAGTTCTTC. Amino acids: CASSYVWTGWNEQFF.

The genes are TRBV7-9 and TRBJ1-1; D possibly corresponds to TRBD1 (6 bases). Germline CDR1 reads SEHNR; CDR2 reads FQNEAQ (reference sequence). V lost 2 bases and J 4 bases, leaving 8 bases between the germline ends. The CDR3 extends over 13 amino acids. Here the CDR3 DNA reads TGTGCCAGCAGCTTAACAGGGCCCACTGAAGCTTTCTTT. Its protein is CASSLTGPTEAFF.

This sequence joins TRBV5-6 and TRBJ1-5; perhaps TRBD1 as D (6 bases). The V gene lost 0 bases and the J gene lost 5 bases, with 6 bases spanning the gap. This CDR3 contains 13 residues. Germline values: CDR1 SGHDT, CDR2 YYEEEE. The CDR3 sequence is CASSLGQDQPQHF. The CDR3 nucleotides read TGTGCCAGCAGCTTGGGACAGGATCAGCCCCAGCATTTT.

V usage is TRBV5-1 and J usage is TRBJ1-1, with TRBD1 matching 7 bases. V lost 4 bases and J lost 1; bases outside the gene matches: 4. The CDR3 spans 14 residues. Germline CDR1 and CDR2: SGHRS and YFSETQ. CDR3 residues: CASSRGQRNTEAFF. The CDR3 nucleotides read TGCGCCAGCAGCAGGGGACAGAGGAACACTGAAGCTTTCTTT.

V gene TRBV6-5 combines with J gene TRBJ1-2; D remains unclear. CDR3 length equals 15 residues. Germline CDR1 reads MNHEY; CDR2 reads SVGAGI. With 5 bases removed from V and 1 base from J, the gap between germline ends came to 14 bases. The CDR3 region has the DNA TGTGCCAGCAGTCACCTGGCAGGCAATAACTATGGCTACACCTTC. This sequence encodes CASSHLAGNNYGYTF.

The chain couples TRBV6-2 or TRBV6-3 to TRBJ1-1; D gene unclear. Deletions cut 2 bases from V and 4 bases from J, with 8 bases between. The CDR3 is 13 residues long. Germline CDR1 and CDR2: MNHEY and SVGEGT. The CDR3 sequence: CASSYERSTEAFF. The CDR3 bases are TGTGCCAGCAGTTACGAAAGGAGCACTGAAGCTTTCTTT.

In DNA form, the CDR3 reads TGTGCCAGCACCCTCTCCCGGGTCAAGGGGGCTTTCTTT. As protein: CASTLSRVKGAFF. This chain connects TRBV6-5 to TRBJ1-1; TRBD1 might be the D (5 bases). Trimming shortened V by 7 bases and J by 11 bases, and 20 bases separated the two germline ends. This CDR3 is 13 amino acids long. Looked up from germline, CDR1 is MNHEY and CDR2 is SVGAGI.

This clone was seen a single time. The rearrangement links TRBV10-3 to TRBJ2-6; D perhaps matches TRBD1 (6 bases). This CDR3 region has 18 residues. V was shortened by 3 bases and J by 0 bases, with 15 bases between the two germline ends. The germline CDR1 and CDR2 sequences are ENHRY and SYGVKD. The CDR3 here is CAISEHTRGGSGANVLTF. Here the CDR3 DNA reads TGTGCCATCAGTGAACATACAAGAGGGGGCTCTGGGGCCAACGTCCTGACTTTC.

The chain recombines TRBV6-2 or TRBV6-3 with TRBJ1-3; maybe TRBD1 (6 bases). The germline V gene encodes CDR1 MNHEY and CDR2 SVGEGT. The V gene lost 5 bases and the J gene lost 4 bases, with 9 bases spanning the gap. The CDR3 runs 13 residues. CDR3 in amino acids: CASSGQHGNTIYF. CDR3 bases: TGTGCCAGCAGTGGACAGCACGGAAACACCATATATTTT.

Here the CDR3 reads CASSSGGEAFF. The CDR3 DNA reads as TGTGCCAGCAGTTCCGGGGGGGAAGCTTTCTTT. The V and J genes are TRBV6-5 and TRBJ1-1; possible D gene TRBD1, 5 bases. The ends were cut back, 4 bases at V and 8 bases at J, with 8 bases in the middle. CDR1 MNHEY and CDR2 SVGAGI come from the germline V gene. The CDR3 loop spans 11 amino acids.

The chain employs TRBV4-2 and TRBJ1-2; 8 nucleotides agree with TRBD1. Trimming removed 0 bases from V and 7 bases from J; junction bases left unmatched: 7. CDR3 length: 15 residues. The V gene's germline CDR1 is LGHNA and CDR2 YNFKEQ. The CDR3: CASSQDGLDRVGYTF. The CDR3 coding sequence is TGTGCCAGCAGCCAAGATGGATTGGACAGGGTTGGCTACACCTTC.

This clone appeared a single time. The chain links TRBV19 to TRBJ2-7, with TRBD1 as a possible D gene (6 bases). The germline CDR1 and CDR2 sequences are LNHDA and SQIVND (reference sequence). CDR3 size: 15 residues. The ends were cut back, 1 base at V and 3 bases at J, with 13 bases in the middle. The CDR3 DNA reads TGTGCCAGTAGTATAGCAGCCGACAGGAGCTACGAGCAGTACTTC. This translates into CASSIAADRSYEQYF.

The V and J genes are TRBV27 and TRBJ1-5; possibly TRBD1 for D (5 bases). Trimming shortened V by 5 bases and J by 1 base, and 6 bases separated the two germline ends. The length of the CDR3 is 13 residues. Looked up from germline, CDR1 is MNHEY and CDR2 is SMNVEV (reference sequence). The CDR3 here is CASSRGSNQPQHF. The CDR3 bases are TGTGCCAGCAGTCGGGGGAGCAATCAGCCCCAGCATTTT.

This rearrangement joins TRBV7-9 to TRBJ2-7, with TRBD1 as a possible D gene (6 bases). The V gene's germline CDR1 is SEHNR and CDR2 FQNEAQ (reference sequence). V was cut by 5 bases and J by 7 bases, with 15 bases left in between. The CDR3 runs to 13 residues. CDR3 coding DNA: TGTGCCAGCAGCCCTCATCAGGGGTGGGAGCAGTACTTC. Translation gives CASSPHQGWEQYF. The whole variable domain, remainder taken from reference TRBV7-9 and TRBJ2-7, is DTGVSQNPRHKITKRGQNVTFRCDPISEHNRLYWYRQTLGQGPEFLTYFQNEAQLEKSRLLSDRFSAERPKGSFSTLEIQRTEQGDSAMYLCASSPHQGWEQYFGPGTRLTVT.

The V gene is TRBV18, the J gene TRBJ1-2; 9 bases line up with TRBD1. The germline V gene has CDR1 KGHSH and CDR2 LQKENI. The CDR3 has 15 amino acids. The ends lost 3 bases at V and 0 bases at J; junction bases unmatched: 2. DNA of the CDR3: TGTGCCAGCTCACCGGGACAGGGAGCTAACTATGGCTACACCTTC. Its translation is CASSPGQGANYGYTF.

The rearrangement links TRBV27 to TRBJ1-2, with D tentatively TRBD1 (5 bases). With 6 bases removed from V and 7 bases from J, the gap between germline ends came to 15 bases. In germline, CDR1 is MNHEY, CDR2 SMNVEV (reference sequence). The CDR3 runs to 13 residues. The CDR3 DNA follows: TGTGCCAGCAGCTACGCGGGGGTAGGTGGCTACACCTTC. As protein: CASSYAGVGGYTF.

The J gene is TRBJ2-7, the V gene TRBV4-3; 7 bases map to TRBD2. The germline CDR1 and CDR2 sequences are LGHNA and YSLEER. Trimming cost V 1 base and J 2 bases; bases outside gene matches: 5. The CDR3 loop spans 15 amino acids. CDR3 region: CASSQGWRGTYEQYF. In nucleotides, the CDR3 is TGCGCCAGCAGCCAAGGCTGGCGGGGGACCTACGAGCAGTACTTC.